These 12 T cell receptor beta chains were sequenced from one sample in a study of blood T cell repertoires in COVID-19. The protocol was immunoSEQ multiplex PCR, while the TCRdb copy is restricted to in-frame clones and leaves out a portion. The sample has 260,000 or so clones; approximately 89% are singletons. Source material: PBMCs or T cells enriched from blood (not recorded which). These receptors were collected from a woman aged 40 to 55 with acute COVID-19.

This clone was observed a single time. The V gene is TRBV24-1, the J gene TRBJ2-2; 8 positions match TRBD2. The CDR3 length is 14 residues. CDR1 is KGHDR, CDR2 SFDVKD, per germline. V trimming: 8 bases; J trimming: 5 bases; junction bases outside the gene matches: 6. In DNA, the CDR3 is TGTGCCACCACCAGCGGGAGCCGAACCGGGGAGCTGTTTTTT. Translated: CATTSGSRTGELFF.

The chain couples TRBV4-1 to TRBJ2-2; D unresolved. The CDR3 consists of 14 residues. The germline V and J ends were trimmed by 0 bases and 4 bases, with 6 bases remaining between them. Germline lookup yields CDR1 MGHRA and CDR2 YSYEKL. CDR3 region: CASSQESGTGELFF. The CDR3 coding sequence is TGCGCCAGCAGCCAAGAGTCAGGCACCGGGGAGCTGTTTTTT.

The count of this clone is one. The chain has TRBV12-5 and TRBJ1-5, with 7 bases lining up with TRBD1. The V segment lost 2 bases and the J segment 5 bases; nucleotides outside the gene matches: 15. The germline V gene has CDR1 LGHNT and CDR2 FRNRAP. The length of the CDR3 is 18 residues. CDR3 loop: CASGLFSDREGFHQPQHF. DNA of the CDR3: TGTGCTAGTGGTTTGTTCTCAGACAGGGAAGGTTTCCATCAGCCCCAGCATTTT.

V is TRBV5-5 and J is TRBJ2-7, with D maybe TRBD1 (6 bases). CDR1 is SGHKS and CDR2 is YYEKEE in the germline V gene (reference sequence). V was clipped by 1 base and J by 1 base, with 9 bases between them. The CDR3 totals 14 residues. CDR3 bases: TGTGCCAGCAGCTTGTCCACAGGGTCCTACGAGCAGTACTTC. Translation gives CASSLSTGSYEQYF.

The chain carries TRBV11-2 and TRBJ2-1; D might be TRBD2 (7 bases). Trimming shortened V by 6 bases and J by 3 bases, and 21 bases separated the two germline ends. The CDR3 extends over 17 amino acids. Germline CDR1 SGHAT, CDR2 FQNNGV. The CDR3 region is CASSPRGASPLYNEQFF. In nucleotides, the CDR3 is TGTGCCAGCAGTCCCCGGGGGGCTAGCCCCCTCTACAATGAGCAGTTCTTC.

The chain couples TRBV19 to TRBJ2-1, with TRBD2 matching 10 bases. The germline CDR1 and CDR2 sequences are LNHDA and SQIVND (reference sequence). This CDR3 region has 18 residues. The junction had 12 bases not matched to a gene; V was cut back by 3 bases and J by 4 bases. The CDR3 DNA reads as TGTGCCAGTAGTATCCCGCCTGTTAGCGGGAGGTCGTACAATGAGCAGTTCTTC. It codes for CASSIPPVSGRSYNEQFF. Drawing the rest from reference TRBV19 and TRBJ2-1, the complete variable domain is DGGITQSPKYLFRKEGQNVTLSCEQNLNHDAMYWYRQDPGQGLRLIYYSQIVNDFQKGDIAEGYSVSREKKESFPLTVTSAQKNPTAFYLCASSIPPVSGRSYNEQFFGPGTRLTVL.

This clone came up once. V is TRBV3-1 (or the pseudogene TRBV3-2) and J is TRBJ2-1, with 14 bases lining up with TRBD2. Germline CDR1 and CDR2: LGHDT and YNNKEL (reference sequence). The CDR3 runs to 19 residues. J was trimmed by 3 bases and V by 4 bases; bases with no gene match: 11. CDR3 bases: TGTGCCAGCAGCCGCCGGGGGGGACTAGCGGGAGTCGTCTACAATGAGCAGTTCTTC. It encodes CASSRRGGLAGVVYNEQFF.

CDR3 sequence (DNA): TGTGCCACCAGCAGGGGGGGACTAGCGGAGATCTACGAGCAGTACTTC. Its protein product is CATSRGGLAEIYEQYF. The V and J genes are TRBV15 and TRBJ2-7; TRBD2 agrees at 11 bases. The CDR3 loop spans 16 amino acids. The germline V gene has CDR1 LNHNV and CDR2 YYDKDF (reference sequence). The V gene end was trimmed by 3 bases and the J gene end by 3 bases; junction bases not matched to a gene: 7.

V and J are TRBV21-1 and TRBJ2-5; the D call of TRBD2 is as the table states it, not checked on the DNA. TRBV21-1 counts as a pseudogene. This CDR3 comprises 16 residues. The CDR3: CASSTPCSRGKETQYF. The DNA of the CDR3 is TGTGCCAGCAGCACCCCTTGCTCGCGGGGCAAAGAGACCCAGTACTTC.

V is TRBV6-6 and J is TRBJ1-2; D may be TRBD1 (6 bases). Trimming left V 0 bases short and J 8 bases short, with 13 bases between. CDR1 and CDR2 (germline): MNHNY, SVGAGI (reference sequence). The CDR3 contains 14 residues. The CDR3 sequence is CASSYSKAGEGYTF. In DNA, the CDR3 is TGTGCCAGCAGTTACTCGAAGGCAGGGGAAGGCTACACCTTC.

The chain carries TRBV6-5 and TRBJ1-6, with 9 bases fitting TRBD1. This CDR3 region has 14 residues. CDR1 MNHEY and CDR2 SVGAGI come from the germline V gene. The ends lost 4 bases at V and 9 bases at J; junction bases unmatched: 4. CDR3 in DNA: TGTGCCAGCAGTTCAACAGGGGGCGGTTCACCCCTCCACTTT. It translates to CASSSTGGGSPLHF.

This rearrangement joins TRBV6-5 to TRBJ2-1; 10 nucleotides match TRBD2. Germline lookup yields CDR1 MNHEY and CDR2 SVGAGI. J was trimmed by 5 bases and V by 6 bases; bases with no gene match: 7. The CDR3 sequence is 15 residues long. This chain's CDR3 is CASRPGLAYNNEQFF. The CDR3 DNA reads as TGTGCCAGCAGACCGGGACTAGCGTACAACAATGAGCAGTTCTTC.